This T cell receptor beta chain was observed in a study of naive CD8 T cells in extremely preterm neonates. Whole-study results and caveats: Preterm infants showed shorter CDR3s, fewer N additions and less trimming than older groups. Preterm neonate repertoires were significantly less rich by iChao1 than others. CDR3 nucleotide sharing was about 2.7% in preterm, about 0.4% term, approximately 0.028% children, approximately 0.0091% adults.

Only in-frame clones appear in the TCRdb table, and some are missing; sequencing was by immunoSEQ multiplex PCR. This repertoire shows several thousand clones, 98% found once; its top ten account for over 0.3%. Germline CDR1 reads MNHEY; CDR2 reads SVGAGI. The CDR3 covers 14 residues. V gave up 5 bases and J gave up 1 base; unmatched junction bases: 5. In the case of this clone: No antigen is known for it.

The source is a human donor in good health. The sequencing sample was made of naive CD8+ T cells from blood. The chain uses TRBV6-5 and TRBJ2-7; TRBD1 aligns across 7 bases. DNA for the CDR3: TGTGCCAGCAGTCCGACAGGGCCTTCCTACGAGCAGTACTTC. Translated, it gives CASSPTGPSYEQYF.